The present entry profiles one T cell receptor beta chain with its context. Its antigen is unidentified. The sample contains more than one DNA sequence encoding this CDR3. The method was immunoSEQ multiplex PCR; TCRdb's version includes in-frame clones alone and lacks a portion of them. The sample has just over 2,000,000 clones; about 95% are singletons. CD45RO-negative, CCR7-positively selected cells formed the naive CD8 fraction, excluding terminally differentiated effector memory CD45RA+ cells. The sample is drawn from a study of shared clonotypes between healthy human individuals. Study summary: The people who gave samples were a couple of women and a few men aged 18 to 49. For every donor, three CD4 naive, three CD4 memory, two CD8 naive and one CD8 memory plates were used.

Trimming removed 6 bases from V and 3 bases from J, with 8 bases in between. The CDR3 totals 11 residues. Germline CDR1 is DFQATT and CDR2 is SNEGSKA (reference sequence). General study points: The generation probabilities recorded for non-shared clonotypes fell below those of clonotypes shared by all four donors. Though the depth was large, rarefaction showed that sorted-subset sequencing was incomplete.

This TCR was recovered from a man in his late teens or twenties in good health. What was sequenced was naive CD8+ T cells sorted from blood. The genes are TRBV20-1 and TRBJ1-1, with D perhaps TRBD1 (5 bases). The CDR3, as DNA: TGCAGTGCCGGGGGGTACACTGAAGCTTTCTTT. Translation: CSAGGYTEAFF.